This record covers a single TCR beta chain. This clone was counted a single time. Which antigen it targets is not known. No base quality information exists; no much larger clone differs at one position. The CDR3 numbers 14 residues from cysteine through phenylalanine. The CDR3 DNA has 42 bases and is translated from base 1. According to the germline V gene, CDR1 reads MRHNA and CDR2 reads SNTAGT. V is cut by 2 bases and J by 0 bases, and the space between the germline ends is 2 bases. Interpreted using the paper, the time point label stands for: week 35, safety follow-up. A 20-mer mutant IDH1 peptide at 300 micrograms in Montanide made up each vaccine dose, which was injected subcutaneously together with topical imiquimod. Eight vaccinations were administered to patients in weeks 1, 3, 5, 7, 11, 15, 19 and 23, corresponding to visits V03 through V10. Newly diagnosed WHO grade 3 or 4 IDH1-mutant astrocytomas showing loss of nuclear ATRX were present in the donors. The samples were drawn from NOA16, a multicentre, single-arm, open-label phase I trial in Germany that tested a mutant IDH1 peptide vaccine in humans for the first time. Genomic DNA for TCRB sequencing was isolated from EDTA blood with the DNeasy Blood and Tissue Kit.

This sample is part of a study of a mutant IDH1 vaccine in newly diagnosed glioma (dated by TCRdb to the early 2020s). General notes on the study: Vaccination started 4-6 weeks after radiotherapy alone, or was given together with temozolomide cycles in the groups whose treatment included chemotherapy. Of the roughly 31 treated patients, approximately 62% were male and approximately 40% were female, and the mean age was approximately 40 years. Prior to enrollment, standard therapy consisting of radiotherapy alone, temozolomide alone, or radiochemotherapy with temozolomide had been administered to patients, with the combination being received by most patients. Visit V12 was the week-35 safety follow-up and visit V13 was the week-47 end of study. Six visits were used for peripheral blood collection: V03 (baseline), V05, V07, V10, V12 and V13. For exploratory analyses, fewer than 30 treated patients had longitudinal TCRB deep sequencing done wherever samples were available. Study-wide findings and limitations: It was noted by the authors that analyses of patient blood samples could not be reproduced owing to sample limitations. Pseudoprogression appeared unrelated to alterations in the top peripheral T cell clonotypes detected by TCRB sequencing. Immune responses induced by the vaccine were seen in about 93% of patients across multiple MHC alleles. Selection of PBMC samples for TCRB deep sequencing was based on availability.

The method behind the library was the immunoSEQ multiplex PCR assay. Following the manufacturer's protocol, the hsTCRB Kit was used to amplify rearranged TCR beta chain sequences. TCRB libraries were sequenced on an Illumina MiSeq. The paper's data handling went like this. The kit vendor's proprietary platform handled demultiplexing, trimming and gene mapping. What TCRdb holds here is the immuneACCESS table cut down to in-frame rearrangements. Part of the clones is not present; checked against another copy, under half of the missing clones reflect an unresolved V gene, and the others are unexplained. V, J and clone size are those of that table, while D and trimming were read from the DNA. This sample has tens of thousands of clones in its table, and 75% to 85% of those were observed once. The top ten constitute roughly 5% of the sample.

This chain joins TRBV6-4 to TRBJ1-6; the D gene cannot be named for sure. Sample: PBMCs, taken from a glioma patient whose treatment included an IDH1 peptide vaccine. This TCR derives from a man aged 35-49 years with glioma. The DNA reads TGTGCCAGCAGTGACAACTCCTATAATTCACCCCTCCACTTT. The resulting protein is CASSDNSYNSPLHF.